One T cell receptor (beta chain) is described in this entry. In the source study's methods: Amplified reference gene primers provided the basis for estimating nucleated cell counts. The table came from immunoSEQ multiplex PCR; TCRdb's copy has only in-frame clones and leaves some out. Clonal size and the V and J genes are those of that table, whereas D and trimming came from the DNA. The sample lists 60,000 to 75,000 clones, roughly 84% occurring once. The V end was cut by 1 base, the J end by 4 bases, with 10 bases between. CDR1 and CDR2 from the germline V gene are SGHTA and FQGNSA. The CDR3 is made up of 14 amino acids. This sample was taken from a study of blood T cell repertoires in COVID-19. Study details: Sources were T cells, B-cell-depleted T cells, or PBMCs; the material itself was cDNA or gDNA.

The chain is built from TRBV7-2 and TRBJ1-2; D gene uncertain. Sample: peripheral blood. The TCR was taken from a woman between 50 and 59 years old with acute or convalescent COVID-19. CDR3 DNA: TGTGCCAGCAGCTTAGGGGAGGGAGGCTATGGCTACACCTTC. Amino acids: CASSLGEGGYGYTF.